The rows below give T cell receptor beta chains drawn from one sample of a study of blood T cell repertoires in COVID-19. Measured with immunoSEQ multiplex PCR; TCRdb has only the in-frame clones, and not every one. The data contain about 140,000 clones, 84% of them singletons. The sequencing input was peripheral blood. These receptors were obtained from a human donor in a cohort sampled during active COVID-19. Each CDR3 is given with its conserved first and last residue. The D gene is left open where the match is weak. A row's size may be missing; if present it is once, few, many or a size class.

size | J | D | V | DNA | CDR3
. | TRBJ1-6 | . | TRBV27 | TGTGCCAGCAGTTTCTCTCCTGATTCACCCCTCCACTTT | CASSFSPDSPLHF
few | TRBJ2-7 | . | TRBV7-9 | TGTGCCAGCAGCTTAAAAGGCACGGGGCAGGGGCTCCACGAGCAGTACTTC | CASSLKGTGQGLHEQYF
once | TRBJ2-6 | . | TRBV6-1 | TGTGCCAGCAGTGAACACTTTTCTGGGGCCAACGTCCTGACTTTC | CASSEHFSGANVLTF
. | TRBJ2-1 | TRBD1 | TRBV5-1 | TGCGCCAGCGGGACAGGGGGTCAGTACAATGAGCAGTTCTTC | CASGTGGQYNEQFF
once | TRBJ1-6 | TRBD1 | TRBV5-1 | TGCGCCAGCAGCCTATCGACAGGGCGCGGTTCACCCCTCCACTTT | CASSLSTGRGSPLHF
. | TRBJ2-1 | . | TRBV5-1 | TGCGCCAGCAGCTTGGTTACTCCAGGGTACAATGAGCAGTTCTTC | CASSLVTPGYNEQFF
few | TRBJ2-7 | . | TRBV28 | TGTGCCAGCAGTCCGACGCCGGGGGGACAAGGGCCCTACGAGCAGTACTTC | CASSPTPGGQGPYEQYF
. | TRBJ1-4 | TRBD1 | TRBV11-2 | TGTGCCAGCTCACAGGGGATCACTAATGAAAAACTGTTTTTT | CASSQGITNEKLFF
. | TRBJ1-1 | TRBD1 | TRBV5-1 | TGCGCCAGCAGCACTCTACCCCCAGGGGGCGTTATGAACACTGAAGCTTTCTTT | CASSTLPPGGVMNTEAFF
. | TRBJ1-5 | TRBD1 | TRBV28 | TGTGCCAGCAGTTTACCCCCAGGGGGCGATCAGCCCCAGCATTTT | CASSLPPGGDQPQHF
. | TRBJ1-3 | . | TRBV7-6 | TGTGCCAGCAGCCGATACGACAGGAGCTCTGGAAACACCATATATTTT | CASSRYDRSSGNTIYF
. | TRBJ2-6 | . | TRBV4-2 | TGTGCCAGCAGCCAAGTGGGCGGGGCACTGGGGGCCAACGTCCTGACTTTC | CASSQVGGALGANVLTF
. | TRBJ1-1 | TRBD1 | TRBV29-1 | TGCAGCGCGTCCGACAGGGCCCTGAACACTGAAGCTTTCTTT | CSASDRALNTEAFF
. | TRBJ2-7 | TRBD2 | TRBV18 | TGTGCCAGCTCATTCGGGACTAGCGGGGGGGCCGGGGACGAGCAGTACTTC | CASSFGTSGGAGDEQYF
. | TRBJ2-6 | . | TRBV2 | TGTGCCAGCAAAGGAGCGGTGTCTGGGGCCAACGTCCTGACTTTC | CASKGAVSGANVLTF
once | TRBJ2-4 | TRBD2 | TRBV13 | TGTGCCAGCAGCTCCCCCGATACGGGGGGCATTCAGTACTTC | CASSSPDTGGIQYF
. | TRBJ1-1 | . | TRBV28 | TGTGCCAGCAATCAAGGTGACAGGTTGAACACTGAAGCTTTCTTT | CASNQGDRLNTEAFF
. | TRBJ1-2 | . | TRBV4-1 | TGCGCCAGCAGCCAAGACGGGCGGGGGGACTATGGCTACACCTTC | CASSQDGRGDYGYTF
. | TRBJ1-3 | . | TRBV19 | TGTGCCAGTACCTTTCATAGCTCTGGAAACACCATATATTTT | CASTFHSSGNTIYF
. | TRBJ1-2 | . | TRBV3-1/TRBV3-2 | TGTGCCAGCAGCCAAGAAGGCCAGGGGTTCACCTTC | CASSQEGQGFTF
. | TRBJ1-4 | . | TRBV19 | TGTGCCAGTAGTATATCGGCCCCGGCGCGGGAAAAACTGTTTTTT | CASSISAPAREKLFF
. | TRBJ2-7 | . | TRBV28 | TGTGCCAGCAGTCTAGCGCGGGAGCAGTACTTC | CASSLAREQYF
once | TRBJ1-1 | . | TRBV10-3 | TGTGCCATCAGTGAGTCGGGGGGAAAAGCTTTCTTT | CAISESGGKAFF
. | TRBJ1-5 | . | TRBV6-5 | TGTGCCGCCATCGGGCGGGGCAATCAGCCCCAGCATTTT | CAAIGRGNQPQHF
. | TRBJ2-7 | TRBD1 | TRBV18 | TGTGCCAGCTCCCCCGGGACAGGGGACTACGAGCAGTACTTC | CASSPGTGDYEQYF
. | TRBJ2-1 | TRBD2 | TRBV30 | TGTGCCTGGAGAAGAGCTAGCGGGTATCACAATGAGCAGTTCTTC | CAWRRASGYHNEQFF
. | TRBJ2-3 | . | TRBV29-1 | TGCAGCGTTGATGGCGGATACAGCACAGATACGCAGTATTTT | CSVDGGYSTDTQYF
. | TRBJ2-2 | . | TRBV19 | TGTGCCAGTAGTAGCCCGGAGGGTATGGTTGGAACCGGGGAGCTGTTTTTT | CASSSPEGMVGTGELFF
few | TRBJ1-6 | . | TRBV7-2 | TGTGCCAGCAGCTCACCCGACAGACCACCCCTCCACTTT | CASSSPDRPPLHF
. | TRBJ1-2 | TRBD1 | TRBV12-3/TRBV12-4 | TGTGCCAGCAGCCAACAGGGGAACTATGGCTACACCTTC | CASSQQGNYGYTF
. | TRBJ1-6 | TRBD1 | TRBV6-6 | TGTGCCAGCAGCCCCAGCATGGGACAGGGCATGACTTTAACGAATTCACCCCTCCACTTT | CASSPSMGQGMTLTNSPLHF
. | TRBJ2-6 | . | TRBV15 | TGTGCCACCAGCAGAGACGCAGGGCCCAACTCTGGGGCCAACGTCCTGACTTTC | CATSRDAGPNSGANVLTF
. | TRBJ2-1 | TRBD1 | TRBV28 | TGTGCCAGCTGGGACAGGTCTTACAATGAGCAGTTCTTC | CASWDRSYNEQFF
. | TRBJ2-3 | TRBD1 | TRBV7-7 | TGTGCTAGCAGCTTATGGGACAGGGGGTTTAGCACAGATACGCAGTATTTT | CASSLWDRGFSTDTQYF
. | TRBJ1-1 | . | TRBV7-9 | TGTGCCAGCAGCTCCGAGATGAGCACTGAAGCTTTCTTT | CASSSEMSTEAFF
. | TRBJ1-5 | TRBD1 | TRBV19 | TGTGCCAGTAGTGGGGACAGGGTTGGTGTTGGCCAGCCCCAGCATTTT | CASSGDRVGVGQPQHF
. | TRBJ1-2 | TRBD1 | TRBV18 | TGTGCCAGCTCACAAGGACAGGGCTACTATGGCTACACCTTC | CASSQGQGYYGYTF
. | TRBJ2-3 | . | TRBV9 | TGTGCCAGCACCCCCTGGACTACAAAAGGAACGCAGTATTTT | CASTPWTTKGTQYF
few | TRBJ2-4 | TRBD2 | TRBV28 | TGTGCCAGCAGTTTCCCCCTTAGCGGGAACAAAAACATTCAGTACTTC | CASSFPLSGNKNIQYF
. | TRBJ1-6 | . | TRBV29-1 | TGCAGCGTTGCACAGGAAGGAAATTCACCCCTCCACTTT | CSVAQEGNSPLHF
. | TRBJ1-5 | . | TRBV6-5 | TGTGCCGCCCCGGTGGTTTTCGCTGGCAATCAGCCCCAGCATTTT | CAAPVVFAGNQPQHF
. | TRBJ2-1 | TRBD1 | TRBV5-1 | TGCGCCAGCACCCCCATGGGGACAGGGGGCTTCAATGAGCAGTTCTTC | CASTPMGTGGFNEQFF
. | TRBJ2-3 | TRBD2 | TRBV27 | TGTGCCAGCAGTCCATCCCCCCTAGCGGGAGTTGTAGATACGCAGTATTTT | CASSPSPLAGVVDTQYF
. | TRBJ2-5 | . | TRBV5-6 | TGTGCCAGCAGCTTTAAGGGTGACTATCTGTACCAAGAGACCCAGTACTTC | CASSFKGDYLYQETQYF
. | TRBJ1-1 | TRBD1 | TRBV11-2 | TGTGCCAGCAGCCCTTGGGACAGGGAAAACGCGGGAGACACTGAAGCTTTCTTT | CASSPWDRENAGDTEAFF
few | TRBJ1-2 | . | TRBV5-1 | TGCGCCAGCAGCCGGGATGGCATGGGTGGCTACACCTTC | CASSRDGMGGYTF
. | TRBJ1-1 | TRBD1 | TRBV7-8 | TGTGCCAGCAGCTTCTACAGGGGGCGGCGGACTGAAGCTTTCTTT | CASSFYRGRRTEAFF
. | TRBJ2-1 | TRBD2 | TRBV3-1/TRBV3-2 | TGTGCCAGCACGCCGGGACTATCCCCGAATGAGCAGTTCTTC | CASTPGLSPNEQFF
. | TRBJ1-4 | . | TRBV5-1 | TGCGCCAGCAGCGAGGGGGGGACGTATGAAAAACTGTTTTTT | CASSEGGTYEKLFF
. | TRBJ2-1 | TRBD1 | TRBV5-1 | TGCGCCAGCAGCTTGGAGGGACAGTACAATGAGCAGTTCTTC | CASSLEGQYNEQFF
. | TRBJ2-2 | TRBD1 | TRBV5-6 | TGTGCCGGGAAACAGGGGCCCTCAGGCACCGGGGAGCTGTTTTTT | CAGKQGPSGTGELFF
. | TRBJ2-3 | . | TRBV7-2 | TGTGCCAGCAGCTTAGCGGGAAGTGGACATGGTACGCAGTATTTT | CASSLAGSGHGTQYF
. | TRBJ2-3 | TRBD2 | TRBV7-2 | TGTGCCAGCAGGTCTAGCGGGGGTTTCAGTACGCAGTATTTT | CASRSSGGFSTQYF
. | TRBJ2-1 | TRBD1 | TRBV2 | TGTGCCAGTAAAGACAGGGTGGTTGGAAACAATGAGCAGTTCTTC | CASKDRVVGNNEQFF